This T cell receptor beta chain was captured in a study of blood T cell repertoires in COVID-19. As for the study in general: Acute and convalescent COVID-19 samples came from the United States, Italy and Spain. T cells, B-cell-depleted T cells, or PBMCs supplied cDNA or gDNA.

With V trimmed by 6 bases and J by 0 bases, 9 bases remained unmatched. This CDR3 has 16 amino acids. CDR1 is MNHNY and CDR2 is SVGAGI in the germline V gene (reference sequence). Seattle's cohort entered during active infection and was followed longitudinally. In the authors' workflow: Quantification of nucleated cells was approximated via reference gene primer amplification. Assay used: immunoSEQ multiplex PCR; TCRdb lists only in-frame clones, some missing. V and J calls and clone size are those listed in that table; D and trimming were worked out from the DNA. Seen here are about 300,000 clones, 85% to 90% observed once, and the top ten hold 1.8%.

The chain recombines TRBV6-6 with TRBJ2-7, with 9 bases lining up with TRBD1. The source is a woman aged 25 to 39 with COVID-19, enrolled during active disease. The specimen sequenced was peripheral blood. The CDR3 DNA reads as TGTGCCAGCAGGCCGACAGGGGGTCGGAGCTCCTACGAGCAGTACTTC. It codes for CASRPTGGRSSYEQYF.